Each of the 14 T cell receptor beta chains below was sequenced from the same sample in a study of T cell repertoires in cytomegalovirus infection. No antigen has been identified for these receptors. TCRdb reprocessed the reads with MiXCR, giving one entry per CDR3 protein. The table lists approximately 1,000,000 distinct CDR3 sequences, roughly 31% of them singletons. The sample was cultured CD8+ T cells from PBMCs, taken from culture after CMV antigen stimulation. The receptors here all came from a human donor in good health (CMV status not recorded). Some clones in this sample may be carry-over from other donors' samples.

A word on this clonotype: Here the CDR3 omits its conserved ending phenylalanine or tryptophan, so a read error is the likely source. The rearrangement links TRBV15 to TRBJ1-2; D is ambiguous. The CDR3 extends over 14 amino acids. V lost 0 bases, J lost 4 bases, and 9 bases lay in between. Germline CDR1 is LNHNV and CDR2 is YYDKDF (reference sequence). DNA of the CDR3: TGTGCCACCAGCAGAGACAGGAAATTCTATGGCTACACCCTC. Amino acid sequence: CATSRDRKFYGYTL.

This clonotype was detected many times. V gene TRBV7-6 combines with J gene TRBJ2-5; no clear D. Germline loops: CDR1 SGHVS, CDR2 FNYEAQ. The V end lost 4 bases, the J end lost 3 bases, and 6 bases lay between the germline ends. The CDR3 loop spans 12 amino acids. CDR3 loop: CASSSREETQYF. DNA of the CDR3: TGTGCCAGCAGCTCCCGGGAAGAGACCCAGTACTTC.

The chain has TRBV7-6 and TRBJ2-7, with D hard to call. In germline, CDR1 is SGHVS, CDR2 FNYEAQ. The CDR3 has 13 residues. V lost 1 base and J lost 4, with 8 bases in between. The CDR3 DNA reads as TGTGCCAGCAGCTTAGAGGACCTATACGAGCAGTACGTC. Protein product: CASSLEDLYEQYV.

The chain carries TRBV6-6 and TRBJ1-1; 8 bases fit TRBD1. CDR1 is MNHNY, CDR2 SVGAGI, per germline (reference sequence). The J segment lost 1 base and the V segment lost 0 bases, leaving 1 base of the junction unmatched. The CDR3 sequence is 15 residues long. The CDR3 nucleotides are TGTGCCAGCAGTTACTCCGACAGGGGGAACACTGAAGCTTTCTTT. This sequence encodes CASSYSDRGNTEAFF.

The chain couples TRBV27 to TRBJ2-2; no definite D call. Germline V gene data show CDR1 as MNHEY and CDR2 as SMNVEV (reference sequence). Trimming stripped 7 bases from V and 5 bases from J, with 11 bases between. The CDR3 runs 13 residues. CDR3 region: CASTKTGTGELFF. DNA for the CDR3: TGTGCCAGCACTAAAACGGGTACCGGGGAGCTGTTTTTT.

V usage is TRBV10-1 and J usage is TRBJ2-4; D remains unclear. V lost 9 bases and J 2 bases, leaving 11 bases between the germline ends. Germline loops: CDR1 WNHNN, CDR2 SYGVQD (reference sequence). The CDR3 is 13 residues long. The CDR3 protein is CARDGQTKNIQYF. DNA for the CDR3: TGCGCCAGGGACGGTCAGACCAAAAACATTCAGTACTTC.

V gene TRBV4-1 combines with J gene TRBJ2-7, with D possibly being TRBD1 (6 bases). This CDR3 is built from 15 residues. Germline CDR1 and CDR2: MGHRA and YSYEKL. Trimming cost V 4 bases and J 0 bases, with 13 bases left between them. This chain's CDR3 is CASSRGHRSSYEQYF. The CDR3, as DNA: TGCGCCAGCAGCCGGGGGCATAGGAGCTCCTACGAGCAGTACTTC.

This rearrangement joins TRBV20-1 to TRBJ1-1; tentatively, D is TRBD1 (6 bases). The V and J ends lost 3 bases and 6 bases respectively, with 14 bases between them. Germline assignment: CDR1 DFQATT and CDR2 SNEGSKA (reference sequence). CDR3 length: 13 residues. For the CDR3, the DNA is TGCAGTGCTAGGGGGGGGCTGGAGGCTGAAGCTTTCTTT. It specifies CSARGGLEAEAFF.

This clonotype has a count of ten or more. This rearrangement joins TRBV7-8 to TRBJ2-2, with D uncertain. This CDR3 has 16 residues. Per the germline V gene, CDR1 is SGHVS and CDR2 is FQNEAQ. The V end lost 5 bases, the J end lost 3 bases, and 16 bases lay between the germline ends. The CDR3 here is CASSPAGDGYTGELFF. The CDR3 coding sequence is TGTGCCAGCAGCCCCGCTGGAGACGGATACACCGGGGAGCTGTTTTTT.

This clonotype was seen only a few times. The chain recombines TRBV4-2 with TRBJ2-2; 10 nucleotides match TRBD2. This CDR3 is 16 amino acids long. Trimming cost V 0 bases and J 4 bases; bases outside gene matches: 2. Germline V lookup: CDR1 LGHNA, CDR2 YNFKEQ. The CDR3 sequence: CASSQDSSGGTGELFF. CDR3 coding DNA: TGTGCCAGCAGCCAAGATTCTAGCGGGGGCACCGGGGAGCTGTTTTTT.

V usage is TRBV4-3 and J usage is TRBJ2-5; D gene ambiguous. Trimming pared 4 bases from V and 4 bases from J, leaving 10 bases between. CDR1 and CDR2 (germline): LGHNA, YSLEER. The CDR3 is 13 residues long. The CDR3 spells CASSRSLGETQYF. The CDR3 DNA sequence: TGCGCCAGCAGCCGATCTTTGGGAGAGACCCAGTACTTC.

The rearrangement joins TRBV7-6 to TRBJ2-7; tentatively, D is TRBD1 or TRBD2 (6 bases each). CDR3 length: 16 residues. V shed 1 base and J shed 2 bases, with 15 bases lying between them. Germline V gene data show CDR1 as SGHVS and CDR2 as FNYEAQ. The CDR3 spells CASSLEAGQGAYEQYV. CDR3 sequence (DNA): TGTGCCAGCAGCTTAGAGGCGGGACAAGGGGCCTACGAGCAGTACGTC.

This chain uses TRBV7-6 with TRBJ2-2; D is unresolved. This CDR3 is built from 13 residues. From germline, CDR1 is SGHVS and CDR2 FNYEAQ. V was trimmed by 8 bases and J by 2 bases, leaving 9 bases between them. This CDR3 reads CASCSQNTGELFF. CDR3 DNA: TGTGCCAGCTGCTCACAAAACACCGGGGAGCTGTTTTTT.

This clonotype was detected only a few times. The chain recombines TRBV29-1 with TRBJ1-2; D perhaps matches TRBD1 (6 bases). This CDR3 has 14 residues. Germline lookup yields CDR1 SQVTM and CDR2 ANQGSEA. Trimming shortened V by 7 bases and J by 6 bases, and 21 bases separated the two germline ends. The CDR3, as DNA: TGCAGCGCCCCTGAGAGGGGGGTTACTGATGGCTACACCTTC. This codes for CSAPERGVTDGYTF.